The source of this TCR beta chain is a study of blood T cells in healthy people across ages. Overall study: Every two T cells gave about one barcoded beta molecule via template switching.

Alongside a J-beta primer mix, a sample-barcoded 5' primer served in a second PCR lasting roughly 7 to 12 cycles. Paired-end reads containing CDR3 totaled no fewer than 3 million for each sample. One entry per CDR3 protein, called by TCRdb with MiXCR from the 5' RACE reads. In the table there are more than 900,000 distinct CDR3 sequences, about 28% of which are singletons. V was pared by 6 bases and J by 2 bases, with 16 bases between. This CDR3 is 15 amino acids long. This clonotype was found a few times. These sequences were also reported in another study, on T cells of mothers and their children. From that report: Slightly, though not significantly, more overlap was seen in related than in unrelated mother-child pairs. The data showed no persistent microchimeric T cell clones.

The clonotype was recovered from a woman aged 40 to 50 in good health. Sequencing was performed on blood. The chain joins TRBV12-3 or TRBV12-4 to TRBJ1-2; TRBD1 might be the D (5 bases). This CDR3 is CASSVGGGKNYGYTF. CDR3 bases: TGTGCCAGCAGCGTAGGTGGGGGGAAGAACTATGGCTACACCTTC.